This passage covers 8 T cell receptor beta chains from one sample sequenced in a study of identical twins' blood T cells. MiXCR, run by TCRdb on the 5' RACE reads, gives a single entry per CDR3 protein. This repertoire shows 350,000 to 400,000 distinct CDR3 sequences, about 28% found once; its top ten account for around 5.6%. Sequenced material: PBMCs. Receptors originate from a woman between 18 and 55 years old in good health.

This sequence joins TRBV3-1 and TRBJ2-3; no firm D call. CDR1 is LGHDT and CDR2 is YNNKEL in the germline V gene (reference sequence). The ends were cut back, 4 bases at V and 4 bases at J, with 9 bases in the middle. This CDR3 is 13 amino acids long. The CDR3 DNA sequence: TGTGCCAGCAGCCCCCGCCTAGCAGATACGCAGTATTTT. It encodes CASSPRLADTQYF.

The chain links TRBV18 to TRBJ1-1; 8 positions match TRBD1. Germline CDR1 is KGHSH and CDR2 is LQKENI. V shed 6 bases, J shed 8 bases, and the junction held 8 bases outside the gene matches. This CDR3 spans 13 amino acids. The DNA of the CDR3 is TGTGCCAGCTCTAGGACAGGGCCAGTAGAAGCTTTCTTT. It translates to CASSRTGPVEAFF. The full variable domain, with the rest looked up from reference TRBV18 and TRBJ1-1, is NAGVMQNPRHLVRRRGQEARLRCSPMKGHSHVYWYRQLPEEGLKFMVYLQKENIIDESGMPKERFSAEFPKEGPSILRIQQVVRGDSAAYFCASSRTGPVEAFFGQGTRLTVV.

The chain is built from TRBV20-1 and TRBJ1-2; TRBD1 matches 7 bases. CDR1 is DFQATT and CDR2 is SNEGSKA in the germline V gene (reference sequence). This CDR3 spans 13 amino acids. V shed 4 bases and J 4 bases; nucleotides not matched to a gene: 6. CDR3 sequence: CSAKRGGGYGYTF. The CDR3 nucleotides are TGCAGTGCTAAGAGAGGGGGCGGCTATGGCTACACCTTC.

The chain has TRBV29-1 and TRBJ1-3; the D is unclear. This CDR3 comprises 11 residues. Germline V lookup: CDR1 SQVTM, CDR2 ANQGSEA. Trimming removed 7 bases from V and 9 bases from J, with 13 bases in between. In DNA, the CDR3 is TGCAGCGCCGATCAGTTGGGCACCATATATTTT. Its translation is CSADQLGTIYF. The complete variable domain, with remaining parts taken from reference TRBV29-1 and TRBJ1-3, reads SAVISQKPSRDICQRGTSLTIQCQVDSQVTMMFWYRQQPGQSLTLIATANQGSEATYESGFVIDKFPISRPNLTFSTLTVSNMSPEDSSIYLCSADQLGTIYFGEGSWLTVV.

The chain recombines TRBV5-5 with TRBJ1-4, with D unresolved. Trimming stripped 0 bases from V and 7 bases from J, with 10 bases between. Germline CDR1 SGHKS, CDR2 YYEKEE (reference sequence). CDR3 length: 14 amino acids. DNA for the CDR3: TGTGCCAGCAGCTTGGGGGGTCAGCGTGAAAAACTGTTTTTT. Residues: CASSLGGQREKLFF.

This clonotype was picked up a small number of times. The chain combines TRBV5-5 with TRBJ2-6; 7 bases align to TRBD1. The germline V gene has CDR1 SGHKS and CDR2 YYEKEE (reference sequence). The CDR3 has 18 amino acids. J was trimmed by 0 bases and V by 6 bases; bases with no gene match: 12. This CDR3 reads CASTLPGQQYSGANVLTF. In DNA, the CDR3 is TGTGCCAGCACCCTACCGGGACAGCAGTACTCTGGGGCCAACGTCCTGACTTTC.

This clonotype was observed once. One end of the junction varies from germline; a read error may be responsible. The CDR3 sequence is CASSIYYSYKQYF. The CDR3, as DNA: TGTGCCAGTAGTATCTATTACTCCTACAAGCAGTACTTC. The V gene is TRBV19, the J gene TRBJ2-7, with D unclear. CDR1 and CDR2 from the germline V gene are LNHDA and SQIVND (reference sequence). The CDR3 length is 13 residues.

The chain is built from TRBV6-2 or TRBV6-3 and TRBJ2-1, with TRBD2 matching 14 bases. Germline lookup yields CDR1 MNHEY and CDR2 SVGEGT. The V segment lost 11 bases and the J segment 3 bases; nucleotides outside the gene matches: 15. The CDR3 spans 18 residues. CDR3 loop: CAARLRAGLAGVYNEQFF. CDR3 nucleotide sequence: TGTGCCGCCAGGCTCCGGGCGGGACTAGCGGGAGTCTACAATGAGCAGTTCTTC.